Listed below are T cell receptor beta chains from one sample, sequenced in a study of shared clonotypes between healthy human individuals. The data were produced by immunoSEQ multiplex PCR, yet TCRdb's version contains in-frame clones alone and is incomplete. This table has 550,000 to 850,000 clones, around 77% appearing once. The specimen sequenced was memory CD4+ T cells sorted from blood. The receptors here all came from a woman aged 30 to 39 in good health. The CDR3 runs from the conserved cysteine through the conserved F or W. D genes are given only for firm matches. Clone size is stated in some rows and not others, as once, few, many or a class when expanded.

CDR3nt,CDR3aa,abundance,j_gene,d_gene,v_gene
TGCGCCAGCAGCCTGGGGGACAGGGGAGGTTACACCTTC,CASSLGDRGGYTF,.,TRBJ1-2,TRBD1,TRBV4-1
TGTGCCAGCTCAGCCACCAAACAAACAAACACTGAAGCTTTCTTT,CASSATKQTNTEAFF,.,TRBJ1-1,.,TRBV18
TGTGCCAGCACTCCTGGGCGGGAGACAGATACGCAGTATTTT,CASTPGRETDTQYF,few,TRBJ2-3,TRBD2,TRBV28
TGTGCCAGCAGCATCGGGACTAGCGGGGATTACAATGAGCAGTTCTTC,CASSIGTSGDYNEQFF,once,TRBJ2-1,TRBD2,TRBV28
TGTGCCAGCAGTACCCTCTTTCAAGAGACCCAGTACTTC,CASSTLFQETQYF,few,TRBJ2-5,.,TRBV28
TGTGCCAGCAGCTTGTTTTCGGGGAACTCCTACGAGCAGTACTTC,CASSLFSGNSYEQYF,once,TRBJ2-7,.,TRBV5-6
TGTGCCTGGAAACTAGCGGGAACCTACAATGAGCAGTTCTTC,CAWKLAGTYNEQFF,.,TRBJ2-1,TRBD2,TRBV30
TGTGCCAGCAGTCTAGCGGAAAGTAGCACAGATACGCAGTATTTT,CASSLAESSTDTQYF,.,TRBJ2-3,TRBD2,TRBV6-4
TGCGCCAGCAGCCCCAGCGGAAGCTCCTACAATGAGCAGTTCTTC,CASSPSGSSYNEQFF,.,TRBJ2-1,.,TRBV5-1
TGCGCCAGCAGTGAGTCGACGGACAGCCGAGGGAGCCAGCCCCAGCATTTT,CASSESTDSRGSQPQHF,few,TRBJ1-5,.,TRBV10-2
TGTGCCAGCTCACCCGGGGGTCCTCAGGAGACCCAGTACTTC,CASSPGGPQETQYF,.,TRBJ2-5,.,TRBV18
TGTGCCAGCAGCCCCAGGCTAGCGGGCACTTACAATGAGCAGTTCTTC,CASSPRLAGTYNEQFF,.,TRBJ2-1,TRBD2,TRBV7-7